What follows are 22 T cell receptor beta chains derived from one specimen sequenced in a study of T cells in localized non-small cell lung cancer. Some clones are missing from TCRdb's copy, which holds only in-frame ones; the method was immunoSEQ multiplex PCR. This table holds fewer than 40,000 clones, about 78% found once. The material was peripheral blood, obtained before any cancer treatment. The source is a male donor at least 60 years old with stage II squamous cell lung carcinoma.

This chain links TRBV7-6 with TRBJ2-5; D not resolved. The V gene lost 1 base and the J gene lost 13 bases, with 10 bases spanning the gap. Per the germline V gene, CDR1 is SGHVS and CDR2 is FNYEAQ. This CDR3 contains 11 residues. In nucleotides, the CDR3 is TGTGCCAGCAGCTTAGGACGTGGATTGTACTTC. This translates into CASSLGRGLYF.

The chain joins TRBV5-6 to TRBJ1-5, with unresolved D. Germline assignment: CDR1 SGHDT and CDR2 YYEEEE. The CDR3 has 15 residues. Trimming removed 4 bases at V and 4 bases at J, with 15 bases between. CDR3 region: CASSPSWGRNQPQHF. The CDR3 nucleotides read TGTGCCAGCAGCCCTAGTTGGGGAAGGAATCAGCCCCAGCATTTT. Variable domain in full (rest from reference TRBV5-6 and TRBJ1-5): DAGVTQSPTHLIKTRGQQVTLRCSPKSGHDTVSWYQQALGQGPQFIFQYYEEEERQRGNFPDRFSGHQFPNYSSELNVNALLLGDSALYLCASSPSWGRNQPQHFGDGTRLSIL.

V usage is TRBV5-5 and J usage is TRBJ1-1; no definite D call. CDR3 length: 13 residues. Germline assignment: CDR1 SGHKS and CDR2 YYEKEE (reference sequence). V was cut by 0 bases and J by 6 bases, with 9 bases left in between. In nucleotides, the CDR3 is TGTGCCAGCAGCTTGGAGTCGGAGTCTGAAGCTTTCTTT. Encoded protein: CASSLESESEAFF.

This clone came up a few times. This sequence joins TRBV19 and TRBJ2-6; 9 nucleotides match TRBD1. The CDR3 sequence is 17 residues long. The J segment lost 2 bases and the V segment lost 6 bases, leaving 8 bases of the junction unmatched. Germline lookup yields CDR1 LNHDA and CDR2 SQIVND (reference sequence). The CDR3 DNA reads as TGTGCCAGTAGATTACAGGGGGCCGACACTGGGGCCAACGTCCTGACTTTC. This sequence encodes CASRLQGADTGANVLTF. Looking up the rest from reference TRBV19 and TRBJ2-6 gives the full variable domain: DGGITQSPKYLFRKEGQNVTLSCEQNLNHDAMYWYRQDPGQGLRLIYYSQIVNDFQKGDIAEGYSVSREKKESFPLTVTSAQKNPTAFYLCASRLQGADTGANVLTFGAGSRLTVL.

This clone was counted only a few times. The gene calls are TRBV6-5 and TRBJ2-7; D might be TRBD1 (5 bases). The CDR3 covers 12 residues. Germline-derived CDR1 and CDR2 are MNHEY and SVGAGI. Trimming cost V 5 bases and J 3 bases, with 8 bases left between them. CDR3 sequence reads: CASSEQGYEQYF. CDR3 in DNA: TGTGCCAGCAGTGAGCAGGGCTACGAGCAGTACTTC.

The chain employs TRBV5-6 and TRBJ1-3; D is ambiguous. V shed 1 base and J shed 2 bases, with 1 base lying between them. Germline V gene sequence: CDR1 SGHDT, CDR2 YYEEEE. The CDR3 sequence is 12 residues long. The CDR3 DNA reads as TGTGCCAGCAGCTTGCCTGGAAACACCATATATTTT. It specifies CASSLPGNTIYF.

Written as DNA, the CDR3 is TGTGCCAGCAGATTGGACAGGGGGACCGGGGAGCTGTTTTTT. It codes for CASRLDRGTGELFF. J is TRBJ2-2 and V is TRBV28; 10 nucleotides agree with TRBD1. CDR1 is MDHEN and CDR2 is SYDVKM in the germline V gene. The CDR3 extends over 14 amino acids. J lost 5 bases, V lost 6 bases, and 3 bases had no gene match.

This clone was recorded only once. The chain is built from TRBV28 and TRBJ1-1; 7 nucleotides line up with TRBD1. Looked up from germline, CDR1 is MDHEN and CDR2 is SYDVKM. The CDR3 is made up of 15 amino acids. V was clipped by 1 base and J by 5 bases; unmatched bases: 7. The CDR3 DNA is TGTGCCAGCAGTTTATATCAGGGGGGTGGAACTGAAGCTTTCTTT. It yields the protein CASSLYQGGGTEAFF.

The chain links TRBV15 to TRBJ2-2; 10 bases are shared with TRBD2. This CDR3 is built from 20 residues. V gave up 3 bases and J gave up 2 bases; unmatched junction bases: 15. Germline V lookup: CDR1 LNHNV, CDR2 YYDKDF (reference sequence). The CDR3 here is CATSRGFSGGAFANTGELFF. The CDR3 bases are TGTGCCACCAGCAGGGGATTCAGCGGGGGGGCCTTTGCTAACACCGGGGAGCTGTTTTTT.

This clone has more than one count but fewer than ten. In nucleotides, the CDR3 is TGTGCCAGTAGTCTGGGGCAAGGCTACACCTTC. It yields the protein CASSLGQGYTF. The chain joins TRBV19 to TRBJ1-2; the D gene is possibly TRBD1 (5 bases). CDR3 length: 11 residues. Trimming removed 5 bases at V and 8 bases at J, with 9 bases between. Per germline, CDR1 LNHDA and CDR2 SQIVND (reference sequence).

This CDR3 reads CASSAGVSGANVLTF. The CDR3 bases are TGTGCCAGCAGCGCAGGCGTCTCTGGGGCCAACGTCCTGACTTTC. This sequence joins TRBV9 and TRBJ2-6; D uncertain. Germline loops: CDR1 SGDLS, CDR2 YYNGEE. The CDR3 is 15 residues long. V was cut by 3 bases and J by 0 bases, with 7 bases left in between.

This clone was counted a few times. The J gene is TRBJ2-2, the V gene TRBV6-5; the D is unclear. The germline V and J ends were trimmed by 6 bases and 6 bases, with 11 bases remaining between them. The germline CDR1 and CDR2 sequences are MNHEY and SVGAGI. The CDR3 has 13 amino acids. The CDR3 nucleotides are TGTGCCAGCAGACGAACAACCGCCGGGGAGCTGTTTTTT. It codes for CASRRTTAGELFF.

This sequence joins TRBV7-3 and TRBJ2-5, with D possibly matching TRBD2 (6 bases). Germline-derived CDR1 and CDR2 are SGHTA and FQGTGA. The V end lost 5 bases, the J end lost 0 bases, and 16 bases lay between the germline ends. The CDR3 has 16 residues. CDR3 protein: CASSRGSAGYQETQYF. The DNA of the CDR3 is TGTGCCAGCAGCCGGGGCTCGGCGGGGTACCAAGAGACCCAGTACTTC.

V is TRBV28 and J is TRBJ1-1; D uncertain. This CDR3 spans 12 amino acids. V was trimmed by 5 bases and J by 7 bases, leaving 11 bases between them. Germline CDR1 reads MDHEN; CDR2 reads SYDVKM. The CDR3, as DNA: TGTGCCAGCAGTCTAAGACGGCATGAAGCTTTCTTT. Residues: CASSLRRHEAFF.

This clone was found once. The J gene is TRBJ1-4, the V gene TRBV5-1; TRBD1 might be the D (5 bases). CDR3 size: 14 residues. The V gene lost 4 bases and the J gene lost 3 bases, with 10 bases spanning the gap. Germline CDR1 and CDR2: SGHRS and YFSETQ. CDR3 DNA sequence: TGCGCCAGCAGCCCGGCAGGGTCTAATGAAAAACTGTTTTTT. It translates to CASSPAGSNEKLFF.

The chain joins TRBV11-1 to TRBJ1-2; D is ambiguous. V lost 5 bases to trimming and J lost 4 bases, with 11 bases between them. There are 13 residues in the CDR3. Looked up from germline, CDR1 is SGHAT and CDR2 is FQDESV (reference sequence). The CDR3 spells CASSPDLGYGYTF. DNA of the CDR3: TGTGCCAGCAGCCCCGACCTTGGCTATGGCTACACCTTC.

The chain uses TRBV25-1 and TRBJ2-3, with 11 bases matching TRBD2. Germline values: CDR1 MGHDK, CDR2 SYGVNS. The V segment lost 5 bases and the J segment 4 bases; nucleotides outside the gene matches: 8. The length of the CDR3 is 16 residues. The CDR3 DNA follows: TGTGCCAGCAGTTCTTTTAGCGGGAGGGCCCCAGATACGCAGTATTTT. It is translated as CASSSFSGRAPDTQYF. Variable domain in full (rest from reference TRBV25-1 and TRBJ2-3): EADIYQTPRYLVIGTGKKITLECSQTMGHDKMYWYQQDPGMELHLIHYSYGVNSTEKGDLSSESTVSRIRTEHFPLTLESARPSHTSQYLCASSSFSGRAPDTQYFGPGTRLTVL.

The J gene is TRBJ1-5, the V gene TRBV30; no clear D. The CDR3 spans 14 residues. Trimming cost V 4 bases and J 3 bases, with 13 bases left between them. CDR1 GTSNPN and CDR2 SVGIG come from the germline V gene (reference sequence). The CDR3 loop reads CAWTSSGNNQPQHF. The CDR3 bases are TGTGCCTGGACCTCTTCCGGGAACAATCAGCCCCAGCATTTT.

J is TRBJ1-4 and V is TRBV7-2, with D possibly matching TRBD1 (5 bases). This CDR3 is 16 amino acids long. Germline CDR1 is SGHTA and CDR2 is FQGNSA. V lost 3 bases, J lost 7 bases, and 18 bases lay in between. CDR3 amino acids: CASSFFSTGRGEKLFF. CDR3 in DNA: TGTGCCAGCAGCTTCTTCTCTACGGGGCGAGGTGAAAAACTGTTTTTT.

This chain joins TRBV4-1 and TRBJ2-4, with 9 bases identical to TRBD1. Germline loops: CDR1 MGHRA, CDR2 YSYEKL. CDR3 length equals 15 residues. With V trimmed by 5 bases and J by 3 bases, 5 bases remained unmatched. The CDR3 DNA is TGCGCCAGCAGCTTACAGGGGGCCAGCAAAAACATTCAGTACTTC. Protein product: CASSLQGASKNIQYF.

The chain carries TRBV7-2 and TRBJ2-3, with a possible D match to TRBD2 (5 bases). V lost 5 bases and J lost 3, with 12 bases in between. From germline, CDR1 is SGHTA and CDR2 FQGNSA. This CDR3 is 14 amino acids long. This CDR3 is CASSPRTGTDTQYF. CDR3 nucleotide sequence: TGTGCCAGCAGCCCCCGGACGGGGACAGATACGCAGTATTTT.

This clone occurred once. The rearrangement joins TRBV7-2 to TRBJ1-5; D might be TRBD1 (5 bases). Germline CDR1 and CDR2: SGHTA and FQGNSA. The CDR3 consists of 15 residues. V lost 2 bases, J lost 1 base, and 9 bases lay in between. The CDR3 is CASSLSDSSNQPQHF. DNA for the CDR3: TGTGCCAGCAGCTTAAGCGACAGCAGCAATCAGCCCCAGCATTTT.